This record covers a single T cell receptor beta chain. The antigen is not known. The data originate from a study of T cells in Graves' hyperthyroidism and ophthalmopathy. Across the study: Staff took peripheral blood when the initial diagnosis was made, before any treatment began.

Study-wide findings and caveats: Ophthalmopathy was model-predicted a median about six months pre-onset.

The CDR3 consists of 13 residues. The V end lost 4 bases, the J end lost 5 bases, and 11 bases lay between the germline ends. Per the germline V gene, CDR1 is ENHRY and CDR2 is SYGVKD. TCR beta CDR3 regions were amplified from RNA transcripts. The HTBI primer set drove a first-round RT-PCR of the TCR CDR3. Each CDR3 protein is one row after TCRdb ran MiXCR on the multiplex PCR reads. This table holds 400,000 to 500,000 distinct CDR3 sequences, roughly 14% found once. The gene calls are TRBV10-3 and TRBJ1-1; TRBD1 might be the D (5 bases). The sequenced sample was blood. The TCR originated in a man in his late teens or twenties with Graves' ophthalmopathy. The CDR3 sequence is CAISGQTFTEAFF. The CDR3 nucleotides read TGTGCCATCAGTGGACAGACTTTTACTGAAGCTTTCTTT.